The clone carrying this T cell receptor (beta chain) was observed many times. The antigen remains undetermined. From 15-18 subjects, every sequencing run obtained over 160 million TCR-beta sequences. Each CDR3 protein gets one entry after TCRdb re-called the 5' RACE reads with MiXCR. The sample has roughly 100,000 distinct CDR3 sequences, 3.5% seen once; the top ten hold 5% to 6.5%. This entry comes from a study of neurological immune-mediated disorders. Study conclusions and caveats: None of the CDR3 amino acid sequences of expanded clones were shared across subjects, and this suggested private repertoires in all groups. Phylogenetic analysis grouped 18 of 34 multiple sclerosis patients' repertoires together, suggesting a possible repertoire signature.

In germline, CDR1 is KGHSH, CDR2 LQKENI. The V segment lost 1 base and the J segment 4 bases; nucleotides outside the gene matches: 14. The CDR3 covers 19 residues. The rearrangement links TRBV18 to TRBJ2-2, with 8 nucleotides matching TRBD1. The sequenced sample consisted of PBMCs. This TCR came from a young woman with multiple sclerosis. The CDR3 loop reads CASSPRSPGGASGTGELFF. In nucleotides, the CDR3 is TGTGCCAGCTCACCACGATCGCCAGGGGGCGCGTCGGGCACCGGGGAGCTGTTTTTT.